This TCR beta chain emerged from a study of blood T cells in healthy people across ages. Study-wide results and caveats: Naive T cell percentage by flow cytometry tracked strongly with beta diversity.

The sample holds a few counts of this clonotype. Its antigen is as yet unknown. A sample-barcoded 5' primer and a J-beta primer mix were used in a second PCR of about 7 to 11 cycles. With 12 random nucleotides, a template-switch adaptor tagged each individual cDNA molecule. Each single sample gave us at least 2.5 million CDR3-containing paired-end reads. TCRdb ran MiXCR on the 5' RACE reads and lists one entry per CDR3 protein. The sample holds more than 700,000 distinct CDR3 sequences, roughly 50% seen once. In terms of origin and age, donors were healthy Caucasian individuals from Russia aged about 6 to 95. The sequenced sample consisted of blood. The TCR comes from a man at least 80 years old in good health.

The CDR3 region has the DNA TGCAGCGTTGAAACGGTGAGGGCTCGGAATGAGCAGTTCTTC. Protein product: CSVETVRARNEQFF. The chain carries TRBV29-1 and TRBJ2-1, with TRBD2 as a possible D gene (5 bases). Germline V gene data show CDR1 as SQVTM and CDR2 as ANQGSEA. V was clipped by 2 bases and J by 7 bases, with 15 bases between them. This CDR3 is 14 amino acids long.